This TCR beta chain stems from a study of CD8 T cells in ankylosing spondylitis. Overall study results and limits: A motif in TCR beta, a set of seven to nine highly homologous variants, appeared characteristic of ankylosing spondylitis blood.

This CDR3 contains 15 residues. The germline CDR1 and CDR2 sequences are SGHRS and YFSETQ. The ends lost 7 bases at V and 2 bases at J; junction bases unmatched: 8. TCRdb re-analysed the 5' RACE reads in MiXCR, keeping a single row per CDR3 protein. The data show under 550,000 distinct CDR3 sequences, more than 25% seen once. Details on this clonotype: Its antigen remains unidentified.

The sequencing sample was made of blood, either unsorted or a sorted T cell fraction (not recorded which). The rearrangement joins TRBV5-1 to TRBJ1-5, with TRBD1 matching 8 bases. This TCR came from a male donor with ankylosing spondylitis. CDR3 sequence: CASRQGLHGNQPQHF. The CDR3 nucleotides are TGCGCCAGCCGACAGGGGTTGCATGGCAATCAGCCCCAGCATTTT.